Below, 30 T cell receptor beta chains from the same sample are listed, as sequenced in a study of blood T cell repertoires in COVID-19. Here immunoSEQ multiplex PCR was the method, and the copy in TCRdb shows in-frame clones only, minus some. Counted here are 150,000 or so clones, 85% to 90% occurring once; the ten biggest clones make up 1.2%. Material: PBMCs or T cells enriched from blood (not recorded which). The receptor source for this set is a woman aged 25 to 45 with acute COVID-19.

V gene TRBV4-1 combines with J gene TRBJ2-7, with 9 bases lining up with TRBD2. The CDR3 sequence is 16 residues long. V shed 0 bases, J shed 5 bases, and the junction held 8 bases outside the gene matches. Germline CDR1 and CDR2: MGHRA and YSYEKL. The DNA of the CDR3 is TGCGCCAGCAGCCAAGATTCGGCGGGAGGGTCCAACGAGCAGTACTTC. Its translation is CASSQDSAGGSNEQYF.

The chain recombines TRBV4-2 with TRBJ2-3, with D tentatively TRBD2 (6 bases). The CDR3 covers 18 residues. The germline V gene has CDR1 LGHNA and CDR2 YNFKEQ. Trimming left V 0 bases short and J 2 bases short, with 18 bases between. The CDR3 coding sequence is TGTGCCAGCAGCCAAGACCCCCCAGGTAGCGGCTACACAGATACGCAGTATTTT. Protein sequence: CASSQDPPGSGYTDTQYF.

This clone was seen once. The chain has TRBV28 and TRBJ2-1, with TRBD2 matching over 13 bases. Germline assignment: CDR1 MDHEN and CDR2 SYDVKM. This CDR3 spans 14 amino acids. V dropped 6 bases and J dropped 6; count of bases not matched to a gene: 2. The CDR3 region is CASRRLAGGNEQFF. CDR3 DNA sequence: TGTGCCAGCAGGAGACTAGCGGGAGGCAATGAGCAGTTCTTC.

This chain links TRBV9 with TRBJ2-6; 9 nucleotides line up with TRBD2. J gave up 4 bases and V 4 bases, and 15 bases lay outside the gene matches. Germline CDR1 and CDR2: SGDLS and YYNGEE. The CDR3 is made up of 19 amino acids. The CDR3 loop reads CASSLHEVAGASGANVLTF. The CDR3 DNA follows: TGTGCCAGCAGCCTCCACGAAGTAGCGGGAGCTTCAGGGGCCAACGTCCTGACTTTC. Full variable domain (outside the CDR3, taken from reference TRBV9 and TRBJ2-6): DSGVTQTPKHLITATGQRVTLRCSPRSGDLSVYWYQQSLDQGLQFLIQYYNGEERAKGNILERFSAQQFPDLHSELNLSSLELGDSALYFCASSLHEVAGASGANVLTFGAGSRLTVL.

The chain combines TRBV20-1 with TRBJ1-1, with D hard to call. V gave up 4 bases and J gave up 2 bases, with 5 bases separating them. The germline CDR1 and CDR2 sequences are DFQATT and SNEGSKA (reference sequence). CDR3 length: 11 amino acids. The CDR3 region is CSAMGNTEAFF. CDR3 coding DNA: TGCAGTGCTATGGGCAACACTGAAGCTTTCTTT.

This chain uses TRBV6-6 with TRBJ2-7, with TRBD2 identical over 8 bases. The germline gives CDR1 MNHNY, CDR2 SVGAGI (reference sequence). V was pared by 7 bases and J by 3 bases, with 8 bases of the junction left unmatched. The CDR3 covers 14 residues. CDR3 coding DNA: TGTGCCAGCACCAAAACTAGCGGCCACTACGAGCAGTACTTC. Amino acids: CASTKTSGHYEQYF.

The chain is built from TRBV28 and TRBJ1-1, with 7 bases aligning to TRBD1. V lost 5 bases, J lost 11 bases, and 14 bases stayed unmatched. CDR1 and CDR2 (germline): MDHEN, SYDVKM. The CDR3 has 14 residues. The CDR3 nucleotides read TGTGCCAGCAGTGGCTATAACAGGGGAATAATGGCTTTCTTT. Translation: CASSGYNRGIMAFF. The full variable domain, rest sourced from reference TRBV28 and TRBJ1-1, is DVKVTQSSRYLVKRTGEKVFLECVQDMDHENMFWYRQDPGLGLRLIYFSYDVKMKEKGDIPEGYSVSREKKERFSLILESASTNQTSMYLCASSGYNRGIMAFFGQGTRLTVV.

The chain recombines TRBV21-1 with TRBJ1-6; TRBD1 is the table's D call, not checked against the DNA. TRBV21-1 is labeled a pseudogene. The CDR3 contains 17 residues. The CDR3 DNA reads TGTGCCAGCAGCAAAGGGGGACAGGGGTTTAGTAATTCACCCCTCCACTTT. The encoded protein is CASSKGGQGFSNSPLHF.

The V and J genes are TRBV19 and TRBJ2-7; D possibly corresponds to TRBD1 (6 bases). V lost 5 bases to trimming and J lost 6 bases, with 20 bases between them. CDR1 and CDR2 from the germline V gene are LNHDA and SQIVND (reference sequence). The CDR3 loop spans 15 amino acids. The CDR3 protein is CASSPLMARGSEQYF. For the CDR3, the DNA is TGTGCCAGTAGTCCGCTTATGGCCAGGGGCTCCGAGCAGTACTTC.

The chain joins TRBV9 to TRBJ2-3; a possible D gene is TRBD1 (5 bases). V was trimmed by 0 bases and J by 7 bases, leaving 12 bases between them. CDR1 and CDR2 (germline): SGDLS, YYNGEE. The CDR3 has 14 amino acids. The CDR3 loop is CASSVDFRGNTQYF. The CDR3 region has the DNA TGTGCCAGCAGCGTAGATTTTAGGGGTAATACGCAGTATTTT.

The V and J genes are TRBV9 and TRBJ1-4; TRBD1 matches at 7 bases. With V trimmed by 0 bases and J by 8 bases, 7 bases remained unmatched. Germline CDR1 reads SGDLS; CDR2 reads YYNGEE. This CDR3 is built from 15 residues. The CDR3 spells CASSVARGLGEKLFF. The CDR3 nucleotides read TGTGCCAGCAGCGTAGCTAGGGGGCTGGGAGAAAAACTGTTTTTT.

The chain has TRBV27 and TRBJ1-2; D ambiguous. V shed 7 bases and J shed 2 bases, with 14 bases lying between them. The CDR3 is 14 amino acids. Germline assignment: CDR1 MNHEY and CDR2 SMNVEV (reference sequence). The DNA of the CDR3 is TGTGCCAGCACCTCGTCGGTCAGGAACTATGGCTACACCTTC. The encoded protein is CASTSSVRNYGYTF.

This rearrangement joins TRBV6-1 to TRBJ1-2; no clear D. CDR3 size: 12 residues. Germline V gives CDR1 MNHNS, CDR2 SASEGT. V was trimmed by 2 bases and J by 4 bases, leaving 5 bases between them. In DNA, the CDR3 is TGTGCCAGCAGTGAACTGCGCTATGGCTACACCTTC. Translation: CASSELRYGYTF.

The CDR3: CASRSSGRALTGELFF. In DNA form, the CDR3 reads TGTGCCAGCAGGAGTAGCGGGAGGGCCCTCACCGGGGAGCTGTTTTTT. The chain is built from TRBV2 and TRBJ2-2; 11 nucleotides line up with TRBD2. The CDR3 runs to 16 residues. Germline CDR1 and CDR2: SNHLY and FYNNEI. V was pared by 6 bases and J by 4 bases, with 7 bases of the junction left unmatched.

The V call is TRBV12-3 or TRBV12-4, the J call TRBJ2-1, with TRBD2 matching 9 bases. The CDR3 loop spans 13 amino acids. V trimming: 6 bases; J trimming: 8 bases; junction bases outside the gene matches: 5. In DNA form, the CDR3 reads TGTGCCAGCAGCCAGGGACTAGCCTATGAGCAGTTCTTC. Its protein is CASSQGLAYEQFF.

This chain links TRBV28 with TRBJ1-1; a weak D match, TRBD1 (5 bases). The germline CDR1 and CDR2 sequences are MDHEN and SYDVKM. V lost 6 bases and J 10 bases, leaving 12 bases between the germline ends. The CDR3 spans 11 residues. The CDR3 nucleotides are TGTGCCAGCAGCAACAGGAGGGGAGCTTTCTTT. This encodes CASSNRRGAFF. The full variable domain, with the rest looked up from reference TRBV28 and TRBJ1-1, is DVKVTQSSRYLVKRTGEKVFLECVQDMDHENMFWYRQDPGLGLRLIYFSYDVKMKEKGDIPEGYSVSREKKERFSLILESASTNQTSMYLCASSNRRGAFFGQGTRLTVV.

This chain uses TRBV27 with TRBJ2-1, with TRBD2 matching 7 bases. Germline CDR1 and CDR2: MNHEY and SMNVEV (reference sequence). CDR3 length: 16 amino acids. The J segment lost 8 bases and the V segment lost 3 bases, leaving 13 bases of the junction unmatched. CDR3 in DNA: TGTGCCAGCAGTTTTGGGGGGTGGGAGGGAGGCTATGAGCAGTTCTTC. Protein product: CASSFGGWEGGYEQFF.

The chain couples TRBV10-1 to TRBJ1-1, with 9 bases matching TRBD1. This CDR3 is 15 amino acids long. After removal of 0 bases from V and 1 base from J, the junction contained 0 bases not matched to a gene. CDR1 is WNHNN and CDR2 is SYGVQD in the germline V gene (reference sequence). CDR3 sequence: CASSESGQGNTEAFF. The CDR3 nucleotides read TGCGCCAGCAGTGAGTCGGGACAGGGGAACACTGAAGCTTTCTTT.

The CDR3 is CSVNTGGWDTEAFF. In DNA form, the CDR3 reads TGCAGCGTCAATACAGGGGGCTGGGACACTGAAGCTTTCTTT. V usage is TRBV29-1 and J usage is TRBJ1-1; the match to TRBD1 covers 9 bases. Germline CDR1 is SQVTM and CDR2 is ANQGSEA. Germline trimming cut 6 bases from V and 3 bases from J; bases unmatched to any gene: 8. This CDR3 region has 14 residues.

The chain has TRBV6-5 and TRBJ1-1; D is uncertain. The CDR3 is 13 amino acids. Trimming left V 2 bases short and J 5 bases short, with 9 bases between. Germline V CDR1 and CDR2: MNHEY, SVGAGI. CDR3 amino acids: CASSYVESTEAFF. CDR3 coding DNA: TGTGCCAGCAGTTACGTAGAATCGACTGAAGCTTTCTTT.

A single count supports this clone. The sample contains more than one DNA sequence encoding this CDR3. DNA of the CDR3: TGTGCCAGTAGTGAGGGGACAGGGAATCAGCCCCAGCATTTT. It codes for CASSEGTGNQPQHF. The chain links TRBV19 to TRBJ1-5, with 9 bases identical to TRBD1. The CDR3 consists of 14 residues. Germline CDR1 is LNHDA and CDR2 is SQIVND (reference sequence). J was trimmed by 4 bases and V by 5 bases; bases with no gene match: 3. Variable domain in full (rest from reference TRBV19 and TRBJ1-5): DGGITQSPKYLFRKEGQNVTLSCEQNLNHDAMYWYRQDPGQGLRLIYYSQIVNDFQKGDIAEGYSVSREKKESFPLTVTSAQKNPTAFYLCASSEGTGNQPQHFGDGTRLSIL.

The chain links TRBV19 to TRBJ2-7; 7 bases are shared with TRBD1. CDR1 and CDR2 (germline): LNHDA, SQIVND (reference sequence). The CDR3 is made up of 13 amino acids. Unmatched junction bases numbered 0, after V lost 1 base and J lost 3 bases. CDR3 residues: CASSIGQGYEQYF. The CDR3 DNA reads as TGTGCCAGTAGTATAGGACAGGGCTACGAGCAGTACTTC.

This chain uses TRBV14 with TRBJ2-1; TRBD1 aligns across 8 bases. V lost 3 bases to trimming and J lost 6 bases; unmatched junction nucleotides: 16. Germline V gene data show CDR1 as SGHDN and CDR2 as FVKESK. The CDR3 has 18 residues. The CDR3 DNA reads as TGTGCCAGCAGCCATGGACAGGGTCGGTTGTGGGATCTCAATGAGCAGTTCTTC. Amino acids: CASSHGQGRLWDLNEQFF.

This clone was counted a single time. This sequence joins TRBV5-1 and TRBJ2-7; D is perhaps TRBD2 (6 bases). This CDR3 has 14 residues. V lost 4 bases and J lost 3, with 14 bases in between. CDR1 is SGHRS and CDR2 is YFSETQ in the germline V gene. The chain's CDR3 is CASSQVAGNYEQYF. The CDR3, as DNA: TGCGCCAGCAGCCAGGTCGCGGGGAACTACGAGCAGTACTTC.

The J gene is TRBJ2-7, the V gene TRBV30, with 11 nucleotides matching TRBD2. The CDR3 covers 17 residues. Germline lookup yields CDR1 GTSNPN and CDR2 SVGIG (reference sequence). The trim removed 4 bases at V and 7 bases at J, leaving 18 bases unmatched. Here the CDR3 DNA reads TGTGCCTGGACTCGGTTTAGCGGGAGGGGCGCCTTCAGGGAGCAGTACTTC. This sequence encodes CAWTRFSGRGAFREQYF.

V and J are TRBV7-6 and TRBJ1-1; no reliable D call. Germline loops: CDR1 SGHVS, CDR2 FNYEAQ. V was trimmed by 3 bases and J by 2 bases, leaving 10 bases between them. CDR3 size: 14 residues. Here the CDR3 reads CASSLRVGNTEAFF. The CDR3 region has the DNA TGTGCCAGCAGCTTGAGGGTGGGAAACACTGAAGCTTTCTTT.

In this sample, this clone turned up a few times. This chain joins TRBV7-8 and TRBJ1-4; D ambiguous. V was clipped by 1 base and J by 6 bases, with 15 bases between them. The germline V gene has CDR1 SGHVS and CDR2 FQNEAQ. The CDR3 covers 16 residues. This CDR3 is CASSLEAGRADEKLFF. CDR3 nucleotide sequence: TGTGCCAGCAGCTTAGAGGCGGGGAGGGCGGATGAAAAACTGTTTTTT.

In DNA form, the CDR3 reads TGTGCCAGCAGCCCTGGGACAGGCTACTATGGCTACACCTTC. Its translation: CASSPGTGYYGYTF. The V and J genes are TRBV28 and TRBJ1-2; 8 nucleotides align to TRBD1. Germline loops: CDR1 MDHEN, CDR2 SYDVKM. V shed 6 bases, J shed 3 bases, and the junction held 6 bases outside the gene matches. The CDR3 runs to 14 residues.

The chain links TRBV10-3 to TRBJ1-1; 7 positions match TRBD1. There are 13 residues in the CDR3. CDR1 is ENHRY, CDR2 SYGVKD, per germline. The junction had 9 bases not matched to a gene; V was cut back by 10 bases and J by 4 bases. DNA for the CDR3: TGTGCCACCCGACAGGGTCTGGGCACTGAAGCTTTCTTT. Translation gives CATRQGLGTEAFF.

This clone appeared once. This chain uses TRBV7-3 with TRBJ2-7, with a tentative D call TRBD1 (6 bases). From germline, CDR1 is SGHTA and CDR2 FQGTGA. V lost 5 bases to trimming and J lost 1 base, with 9 bases between them. This CDR3 is 13 amino acids long. CDR3 in amino acids: CASSQDSSYEQYF. CDR3 bases: TGTGCCAGCAGCCAGGACAGTTCCTACGAGCAGTACTTC.